The 2 T cell receptor beta chains in this list originate from one sample, sequenced in a study of HIV-infected children after antiretroviral therapy interruption. The treatment denotes: PENTA 11 planned treatment interruption arm or continuous ART arm. RNA-based 3' RACE libraries used unique molecular identifiers. Each CDR3 protein gets one entry after TCRdb re-called the 3' RACE reads with MiXCR. The data contain over 35,000 distinct CDR3 sequences, about 6% of them singletons. The sample here was CD45RA+ CD4+ T cells from PBMCs, pooled from several time points, taken from a donor given antiretroviral therapy, either interrupted or continuous. As for subset: naive CD4+ CD45RA+ CD45RO- T cells. These receptors were taken from a pool of human donors with HIV.

The rearrangement links TRBV6-1 to TRBJ2-3; 7 positions match TRBD2. There are 18 residues in the CDR3. After removal of 3 bases from V and 0 bases from J, the junction contained 12 bases not matched to a gene. Germline loops: CDR1 MNHNS, CDR2 SASEGT. CDR3 sequence (DNA): TGTGCCAGCAGTGAGCCCAGCGGGGTTTTTTCTAGCACAGATACGCAGTATTTT. The encoded protein is CASSEPSGVFSSTDTQYF.

The chain employs TRBV5-1 and TRBJ2-7; D is unresolved. Germline V CDR1 and CDR2: SGHRS, YFSETQ. The V end was cut by 4 bases, the J end by 3 bases, with 14 bases between. The CDR3 is made up of 14 amino acids. The CDR3 DNA sequence: TGCGCCAGCAGCCAACAGACGAGAGACTACGAGCAGTACTTC. This translates into CASSQQTRDYEQYF.